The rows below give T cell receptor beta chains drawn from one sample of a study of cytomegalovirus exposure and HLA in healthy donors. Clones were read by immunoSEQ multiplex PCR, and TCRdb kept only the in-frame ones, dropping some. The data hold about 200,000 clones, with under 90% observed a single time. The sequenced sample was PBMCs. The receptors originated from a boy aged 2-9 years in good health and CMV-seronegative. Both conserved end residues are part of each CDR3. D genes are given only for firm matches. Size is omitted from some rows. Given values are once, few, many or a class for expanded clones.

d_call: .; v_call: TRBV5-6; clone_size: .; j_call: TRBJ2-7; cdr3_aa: CASSLGADISYEQYF; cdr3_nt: TGTGCCAGCAGCTTGGGGGCAGATATATCCTACGAGCAGTACTTC
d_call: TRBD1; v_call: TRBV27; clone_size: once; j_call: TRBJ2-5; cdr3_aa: CASRRGQGETQYF; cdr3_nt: TGTGCCAGCAGACGTGGACAGGGAGAGACCCAGTACTTC
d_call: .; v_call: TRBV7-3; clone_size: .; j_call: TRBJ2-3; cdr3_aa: CASSLTGTPLSPDTQYF; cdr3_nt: TGTGCCAGCAGCTTAACGGGCACTCCCCTTTCCCCAGATACGCAGTATTTT
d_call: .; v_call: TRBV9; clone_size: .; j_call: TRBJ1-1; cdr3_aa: CASSVAGNTEAFF; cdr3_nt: TGTGCCAGCAGCGTAGCAGGGAACACTGAAGCTTTCTTT
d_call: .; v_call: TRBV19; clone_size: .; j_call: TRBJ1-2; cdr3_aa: CASSIGSPLYGYTF; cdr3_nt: TGTGCCAGTAGTATAGGTTCTCCCCTCTATGGCTACACCTTC
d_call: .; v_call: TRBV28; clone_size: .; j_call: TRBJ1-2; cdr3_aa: CASRQDNYGYTF; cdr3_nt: TGTGCCAGCAGACAGGATAACTATGGCTACACCTTC
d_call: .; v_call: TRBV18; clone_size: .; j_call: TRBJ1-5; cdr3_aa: CASSPGGGNQPQHF; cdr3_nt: TGTGCCAGCTCACCAGGGGGCGGCAATCAGCCCCAGCATTTT
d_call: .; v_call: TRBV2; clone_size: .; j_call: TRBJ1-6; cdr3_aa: CASTPILKGSPLHF; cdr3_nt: TGTGCCAGCACCCCCATACTAAAGGGGTCACCCCTCCACTTT
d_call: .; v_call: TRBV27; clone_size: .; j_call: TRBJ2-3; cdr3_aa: CASSPFTDTQYF; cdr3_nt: TGTGCCAGCAGTCCCTTCACAGATACGCAGTATTTT
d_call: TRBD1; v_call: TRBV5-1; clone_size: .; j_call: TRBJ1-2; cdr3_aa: CASGDRGGYGYTF; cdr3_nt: TGCGCCAGCGGGGACAGGGGAGGATATGGCTACACCTTC
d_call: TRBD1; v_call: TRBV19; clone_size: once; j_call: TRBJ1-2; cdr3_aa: CASSTGQGGYGYTF; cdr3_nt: TGTGCCAGTAGTACCGGACAGGGGGGCTATGGCTACACCTTC
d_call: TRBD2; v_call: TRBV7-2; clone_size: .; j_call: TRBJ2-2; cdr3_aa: CASSLGPSGVGTGELFF; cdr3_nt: TGTGCCAGCAGCTTAGGGCCTAGCGGGGTTGGCACCGGGGAGCTGTTTTTT
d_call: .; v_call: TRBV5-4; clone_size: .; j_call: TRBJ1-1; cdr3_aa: CASSLTSEGEAFF; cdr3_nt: TGTGCCAGCAGCTTGACTTCTGAGGGTGAAGCTTTCTTT
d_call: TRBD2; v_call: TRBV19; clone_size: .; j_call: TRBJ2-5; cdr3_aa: CASSITRTSGQETQYF; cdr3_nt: TGTGCCAGTAGTATAACAAGGACTAGCGGACAAGAGACCCAGTACTTC
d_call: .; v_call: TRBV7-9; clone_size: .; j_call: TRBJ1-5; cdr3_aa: CASSLSAGDQPQHF; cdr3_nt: TGTGCCAGCAGCTTATCGGCAGGGGATCAGCCCCAGCATTTT
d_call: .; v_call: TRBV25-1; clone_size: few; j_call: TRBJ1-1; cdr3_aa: CASSEKGAQAFF; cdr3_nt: TGTGCCAGCAGTGAAAAGGGAGCACAAGCTTTCTTT
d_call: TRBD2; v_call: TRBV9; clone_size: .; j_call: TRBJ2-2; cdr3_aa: CASSPRGGLAGPPTGELFF; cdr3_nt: TGTGCCAGCAGCCCACGGGGAGGACTAGCGGGTCCACCCACCGGGGAGCTGTTTTTT
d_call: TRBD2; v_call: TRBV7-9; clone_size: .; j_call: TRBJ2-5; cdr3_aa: CSSSLGTRGARETQYF; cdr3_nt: TGTTCCAGCAGCCTCGGGACTAGGGGCGCTCGGGAGACCCAGTACTTC
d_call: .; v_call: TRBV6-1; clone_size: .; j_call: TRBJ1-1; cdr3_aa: CASSVEQGIGNTEAFF; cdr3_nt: TGTGCCAGCAGTGTCGAACAGGGCATCGGGAACACTGAAGCTTTCTTT
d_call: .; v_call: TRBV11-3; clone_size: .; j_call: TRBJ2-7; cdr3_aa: CASSFSPGSEQYF; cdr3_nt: TGTGCCAGCAGCTTTTCCCCGGGTAGCGAGCAGTACTTC
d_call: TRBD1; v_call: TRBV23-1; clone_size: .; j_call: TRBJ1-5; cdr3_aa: CASSQLFIDRGSNQPQHF; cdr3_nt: TGCGCCAGCAGTCAATTGTTCATTGACAGGGGGAGCAATCAGCCCCAGCATTTT
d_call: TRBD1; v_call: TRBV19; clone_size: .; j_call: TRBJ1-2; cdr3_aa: CASSTPTGRNTF; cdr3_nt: TGTGCCAGTAGTACCCCGACAGGGCGAAACACCTTC
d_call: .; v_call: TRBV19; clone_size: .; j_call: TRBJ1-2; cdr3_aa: CASSIEWTGYGYTF; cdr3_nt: TGTGCCAGTAGTATAGAGTGGACTGGGTATGGCTACACCTTC
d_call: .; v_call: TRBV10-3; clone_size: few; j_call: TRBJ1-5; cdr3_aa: CAISAQGGNQPQHF; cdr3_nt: TGTGCCATCAGTGCTCAGGGTGGCAATCAGCCCCAGCATTTT
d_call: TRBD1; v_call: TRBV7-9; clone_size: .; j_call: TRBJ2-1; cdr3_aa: CASSLRGTGGNEQFF; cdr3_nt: TGTGCCAGCAGCTTAAGGGGGACAGGGGGGAATGAGCAGTTCTTC
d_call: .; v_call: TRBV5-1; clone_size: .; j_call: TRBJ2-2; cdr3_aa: CASSLDRLTGELFF; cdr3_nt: TGCGCCAGCAGCTTGGACAGATTAACCGGGGAGCTGTTTTTT
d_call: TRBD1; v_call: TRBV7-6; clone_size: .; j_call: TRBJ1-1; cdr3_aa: CASSPRTDRGAEAFF; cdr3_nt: TGTGCCAGCAGTCCCAGGACGGACAGGGGCGCTGAAGCTTTCTTT
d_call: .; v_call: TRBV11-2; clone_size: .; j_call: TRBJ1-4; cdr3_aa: CASSFGIENEKLFF; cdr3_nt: TGTGCCAGCAGCTTCGGGATTGAGAATGAAAAACTGTTTTTT
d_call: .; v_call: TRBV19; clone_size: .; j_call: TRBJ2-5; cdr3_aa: CASSIRAGWETQYF; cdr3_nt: TGTGCCAGTAGTATCAGGGCGGGGTGGGAGACCCAGTACTTC
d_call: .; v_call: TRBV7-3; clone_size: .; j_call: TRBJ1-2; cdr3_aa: CASQPGQHYGYTF; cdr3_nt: TGTGCCAGTCAGCCCGGACAGCATTATGGCTACACCTTC
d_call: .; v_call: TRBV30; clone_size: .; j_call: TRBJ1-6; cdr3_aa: CAWSPFDTSSYNSPLHF; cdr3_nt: TGTGCCTGGAGCCCTTTTGACACGAGCTCCTATAATTCACCCCTCCACTTT
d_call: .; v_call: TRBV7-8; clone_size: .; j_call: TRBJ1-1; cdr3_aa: CASSLDTNTEAFF; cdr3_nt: TGTGCCAGCAGCTTAGACACGAACACTGAAGCTTTCTTT
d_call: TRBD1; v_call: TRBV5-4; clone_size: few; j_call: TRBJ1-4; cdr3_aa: CASSWDRTNEKLFF; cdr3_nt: TGTGCCAGCAGCTGGGACAGAACAAATGAAAAACTGTTTTTT
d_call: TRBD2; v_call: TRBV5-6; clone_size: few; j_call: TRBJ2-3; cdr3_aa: CASSFRLAGQGDTQYF; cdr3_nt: TGTGCCAGCAGCTTCCGACTAGCGGGGCAGGGAGATACGCAGTATTTT
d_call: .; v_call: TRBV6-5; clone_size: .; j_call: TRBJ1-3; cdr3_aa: CASSYSTDGNTIYF; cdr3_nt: TGTGCCAGCAGTTACTCGACAGATGGAAACACCATATATTTT
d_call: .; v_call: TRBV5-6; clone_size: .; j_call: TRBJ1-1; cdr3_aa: CASSTAGDTEAFF; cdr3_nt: TGTGCCAGCAGCACAGCAGGGGACACTGAAGCTTTCTTT
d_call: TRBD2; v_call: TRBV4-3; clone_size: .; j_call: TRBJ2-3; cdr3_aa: CASSQDLSGGRADTQYF; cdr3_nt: TGCGCCAGCAGCCAGGACCTTAGCGGGGGAAGAGCAGATACGCAGTATTTT
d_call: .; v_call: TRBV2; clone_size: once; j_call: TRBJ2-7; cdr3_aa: CASSESSAYTYEQYF; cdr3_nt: TGTGCCAGCAGTGAAAGTAGCGCCTATACCTACGAGCAGTACTTC
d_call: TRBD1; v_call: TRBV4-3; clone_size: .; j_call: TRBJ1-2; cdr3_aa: CASSRNPHDRVDGYTF; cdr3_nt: TGCGCCAGCAGCCGCAACCCTCATGACAGGGTGGATGGCTACACCTTC
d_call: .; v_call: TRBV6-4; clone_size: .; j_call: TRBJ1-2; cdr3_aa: CASSDSSAGSGYTF; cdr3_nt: TGTGCCAGCAGTGACTCCTCGGCGGGTTCTGGCTACACCTTC
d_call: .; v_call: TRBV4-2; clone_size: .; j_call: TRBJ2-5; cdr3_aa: CASSLLVEGAWETQYF; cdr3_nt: TGTGCCAGCAGCCTCCTGGTGGAGGGGGCGTGGGAGACCCAGTACTTC
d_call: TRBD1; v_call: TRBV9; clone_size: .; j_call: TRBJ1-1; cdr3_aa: CASSRTGETEAFF; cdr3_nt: TGTGCCAGCAGCCGAACAGGGGAGACTGAAGCTTTCTTT